A single TCR beta chain is shown here with its context. Its antigen remains unidentified. This specimen belongs to a study of cytomegalovirus exposure and HLA in healthy donors. General study points: Analyzed later, association rates of TCRs varied across HLA loci, with DRB1 most and HLA-C fewest. In a later analysis, an Asian-associated ancestry cluster reportedly showed fewer N-insertions than the roughly 710-donor mean. Most TCR beta V segments were productive about 87% or about 30% of the time in an earlier analysis.

Trimming removed 0 bases from V and 6 bases from J, with 15 bases in between. Germline V lookup: CDR1 LGHNA, CDR2 YSLEER. The CDR3 covers 17 residues. Both 60 Vbeta primers and 13 Jbeta primers went into the PCR. Here immunoSEQ multiplex PCR was the method, and the copy in TCRdb shows in-frame clones only, minus some. The data show some 170,000 clones, 60% to 85% seen once. The receptor comes from a male donor in good health and CMV-seronegative. Sequencing used PBMCs. The chain links TRBV4-3 to TRBJ1-6; D perhaps matches TRBD1 (6 bases). The CDR3 DNA sequence: TGCGCCAGCAGCCAAGATGCGTCAGGGGAGAGTAATTCACCCCTCCACTTT. This codes for CASSQDASGESNSPLHF.